This TCR beta chain was sequenced for a study of T cells expressing NK-cell markers. Study-wide findings and caveats: These clonotypes also led the CD3+CD56-NKG2C+ fraction in a few donors.

TCRdb reprocessed the 5' RACE reads, keeping one entry per CDR3 protein, no DNA. The table for this sample gives around 15,000 distinct CDR3 sequences. This CDR3 region has 15 residues. About this clonotype: Antigen unknown.

V and J are TRBV12-3 or TRBV12-4 and TRBJ1-3; TCRdb's D call, TRBD1, is unchecked because there is no DNA. The sequenced sample was blood T cells: a sorted CD56 or NKG2C T cell subset, CD4+ or CD8+ T cells, or bulk PBMC T cells (not recorded which). This TCR was recovered from a man aged 18-69 years in good health. CDR3 loop: CASSPRGRMGNTIYF.